One TCR beta chain is described in this entry. The CDR3 is made up of 15 amino acids. Germline V gives CDR1 KGHSH, CDR2 LQKENI. V was pared by 2 bases and J by 0 bases, with 8 bases between. Generated by immunoSEQ multiplex PCR, the TCRdb table keeps only in-frame clones and is missing some. The table has 2 million to 2.5 million clones, 85% to 95% seen once. These data are taken from a study of shared clonotypes between healthy human individuals. This sequence was found in a man between 18 and 29 years old in good health. Some clones in this sample may be carry-over from other donors' samples. Sample: naive CD4+ T cells from PBMCs. The subset here: CD45RA+ positively selected. This chain links TRBV18 with TRBJ1-3, with a tentative D call TRBD1 (6 bases). The CDR3 reads CASSPRQVSGNTIYF. The DNA of the CDR3 is TGTGCCAGCTCACCAAGACAGGTCTCTGGAAACACCATATATTTT.